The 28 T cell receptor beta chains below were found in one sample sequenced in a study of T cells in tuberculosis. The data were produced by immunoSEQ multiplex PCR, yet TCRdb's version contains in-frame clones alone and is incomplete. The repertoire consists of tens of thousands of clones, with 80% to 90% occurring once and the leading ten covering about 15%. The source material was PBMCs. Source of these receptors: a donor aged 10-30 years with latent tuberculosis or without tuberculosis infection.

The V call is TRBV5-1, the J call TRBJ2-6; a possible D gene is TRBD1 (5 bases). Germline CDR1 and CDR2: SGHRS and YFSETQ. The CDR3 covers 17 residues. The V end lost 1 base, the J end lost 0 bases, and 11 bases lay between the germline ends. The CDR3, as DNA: TGCGCCAGCAGCTTGTTTCCCACAGGCTCTGGGGCCAACGTCCTGACTTTC. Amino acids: CASSLFPTGSGANVLTF.

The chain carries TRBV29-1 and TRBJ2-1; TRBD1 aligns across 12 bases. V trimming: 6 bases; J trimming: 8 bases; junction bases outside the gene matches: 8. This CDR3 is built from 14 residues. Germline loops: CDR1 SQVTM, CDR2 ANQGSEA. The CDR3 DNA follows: TGCAGCGTCGTTCGGGACAGGGGGCATTATGAGCAGTTCTTC. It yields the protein CSVVRDRGHYEQFF.

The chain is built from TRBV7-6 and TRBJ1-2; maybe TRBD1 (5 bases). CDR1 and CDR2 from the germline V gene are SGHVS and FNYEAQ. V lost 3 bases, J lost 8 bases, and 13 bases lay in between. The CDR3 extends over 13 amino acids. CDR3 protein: CASSLGGIRGYTF. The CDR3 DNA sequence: TGTGCCAGCAGCTTGGGGGGAATTAGAGGCTACACCTTC.

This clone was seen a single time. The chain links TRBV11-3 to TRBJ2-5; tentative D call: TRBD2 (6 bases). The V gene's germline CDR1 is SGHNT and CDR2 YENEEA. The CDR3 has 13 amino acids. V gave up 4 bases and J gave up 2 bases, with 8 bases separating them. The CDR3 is CASSWGLQETQYF. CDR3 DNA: TGTGCCAGCAGCTGGGGACTTCAAGAGACCCAGTACTTC.

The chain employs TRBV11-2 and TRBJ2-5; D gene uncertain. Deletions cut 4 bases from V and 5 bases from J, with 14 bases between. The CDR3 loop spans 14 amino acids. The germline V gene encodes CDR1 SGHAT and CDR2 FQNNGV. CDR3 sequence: CASSSRQFMETQYF. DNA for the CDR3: TGTGCCAGCAGCTCGAGGCAGTTTATGGAGACCCAGTACTTC.

CDR3 protein: CASSRGADRTGDEKLFF. CDR3 bases: TGCGCCAGCAGCCGTGGAGCAGACCGGACAGGGGATGAAAAACTGTTTTTT. This chain joins TRBV5-1 and TRBJ1-4, with 9 bases lining up with TRBD1. V dropped 4 bases and J dropped 6; count of bases not matched to a gene: 13. Germline V CDR1 and CDR2: SGHRS, YFSETQ. This CDR3 has 17 residues. The whole variable domain, remainder taken from reference TRBV5-1 and TRBJ1-4, is KAGVTQTPRYLIKTRGQQVTLSCSPISGHRSVSWYQQTPGQGLQFLFEYFSETQRNKGNFPGRFSGRQFSNSRSEMNVSTLELGDSALYLCASSRGADRTGDEKLFFGSGTQLSVL.

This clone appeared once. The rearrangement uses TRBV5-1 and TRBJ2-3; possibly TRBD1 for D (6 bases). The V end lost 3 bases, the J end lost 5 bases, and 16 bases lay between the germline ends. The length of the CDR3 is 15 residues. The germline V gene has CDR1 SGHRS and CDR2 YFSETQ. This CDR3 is CASSSTHPQGDTQYF. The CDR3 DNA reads TGCGCCAGCAGCTCGACCCACCCACAGGGAGATACGCAGTATTTT. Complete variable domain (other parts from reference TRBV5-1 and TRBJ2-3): KAGVTQTPRYLIKTRGQQVTLSCSPISGHRSVSWYQQTPGQGLQFLFEYFSETQRNKGNFPGRFSGRQFSNSRSEMNVSTLELGDSALYLCASSSTHPQGDTQYFGPGTRLTVL.

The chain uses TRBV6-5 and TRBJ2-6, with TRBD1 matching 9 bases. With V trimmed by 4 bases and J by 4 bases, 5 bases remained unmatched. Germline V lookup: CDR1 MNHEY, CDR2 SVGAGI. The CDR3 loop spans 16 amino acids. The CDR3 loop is CASSFSGQGGANVLTF. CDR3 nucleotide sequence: TGTGCCAGCAGTTTCTCTGGACAGGGGGGGGCCAACGTCCTGACTTTC.

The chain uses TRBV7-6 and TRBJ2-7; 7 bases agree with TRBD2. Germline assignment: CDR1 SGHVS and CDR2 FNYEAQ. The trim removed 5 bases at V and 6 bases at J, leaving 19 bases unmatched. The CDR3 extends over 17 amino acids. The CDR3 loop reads CASSVNADGDYGTEQYF. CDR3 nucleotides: TGTGCCAGCAGCGTAAATGCGGACGGGGACTATGGGACCGAGCAGTACTTC.

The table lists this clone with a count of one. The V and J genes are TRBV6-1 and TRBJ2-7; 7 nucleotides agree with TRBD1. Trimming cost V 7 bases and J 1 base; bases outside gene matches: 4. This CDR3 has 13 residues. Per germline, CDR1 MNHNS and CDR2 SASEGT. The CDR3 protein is CASTRTGSYEQYF. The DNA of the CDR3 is TGTGCCAGCACCCGGACAGGATCCTACGAGCAGTACTTC.

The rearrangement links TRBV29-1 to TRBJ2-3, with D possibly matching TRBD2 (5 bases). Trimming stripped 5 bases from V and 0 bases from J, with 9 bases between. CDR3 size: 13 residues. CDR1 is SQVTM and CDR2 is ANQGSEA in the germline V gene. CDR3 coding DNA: TGCAGCGTTCACGGGATCAGCACAGATACGCAGTATTTT. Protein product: CSVHGISTDTQYF.

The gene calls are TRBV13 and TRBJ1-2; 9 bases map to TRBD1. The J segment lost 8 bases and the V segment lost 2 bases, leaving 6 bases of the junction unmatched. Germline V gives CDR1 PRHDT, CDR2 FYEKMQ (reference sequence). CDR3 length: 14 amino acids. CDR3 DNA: TGTGCCAGCAGCTTATGGGGACAGGGTTGGGGCTACACCTTC. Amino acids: CASSLWGQGWGYTF.

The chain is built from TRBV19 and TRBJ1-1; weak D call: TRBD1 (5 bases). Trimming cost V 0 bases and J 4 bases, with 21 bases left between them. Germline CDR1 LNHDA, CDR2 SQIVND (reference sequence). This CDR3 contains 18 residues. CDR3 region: CASSIDKGMTDLSTEAFF. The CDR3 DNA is TGTGCCAGTAGTATAGATAAGGGGATGACAGACCTGAGCACTGAAGCTTTCTTT.

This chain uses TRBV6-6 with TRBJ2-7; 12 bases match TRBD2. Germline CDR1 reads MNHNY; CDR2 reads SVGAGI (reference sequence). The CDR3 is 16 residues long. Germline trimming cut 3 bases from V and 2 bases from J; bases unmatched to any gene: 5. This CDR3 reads CASSYHLAGGPYEQYF. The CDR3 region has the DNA TGTGCCAGCAGTTATCACCTAGCGGGGGGGCCCTACGAGCAGTACTTC.

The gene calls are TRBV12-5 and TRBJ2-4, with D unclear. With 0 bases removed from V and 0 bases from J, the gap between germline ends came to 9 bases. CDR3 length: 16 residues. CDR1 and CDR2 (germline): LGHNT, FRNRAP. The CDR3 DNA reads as TGTGCTAGTGGTTTGGTATTGGGCTTAGCCAAAAACATTCAGTACTTC. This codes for CASGLVLGLAKNIQYF.

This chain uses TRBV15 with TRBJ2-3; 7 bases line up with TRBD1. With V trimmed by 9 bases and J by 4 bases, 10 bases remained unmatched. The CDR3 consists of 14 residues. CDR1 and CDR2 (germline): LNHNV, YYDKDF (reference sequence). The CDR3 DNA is TGTGCCACTAACAGGGGAAAGAGTTCAGATACGCAGTATTTT. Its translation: CATNRGKSSDTQYF.

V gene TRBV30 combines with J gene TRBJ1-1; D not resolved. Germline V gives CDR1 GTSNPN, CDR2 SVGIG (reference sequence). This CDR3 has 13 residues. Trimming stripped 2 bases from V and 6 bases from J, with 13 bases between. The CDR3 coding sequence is TGTGCCTGGAGTAGCGATTCATTTGCTGAAGCTTTCTTT. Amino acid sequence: CAWSSDSFAEAFF.

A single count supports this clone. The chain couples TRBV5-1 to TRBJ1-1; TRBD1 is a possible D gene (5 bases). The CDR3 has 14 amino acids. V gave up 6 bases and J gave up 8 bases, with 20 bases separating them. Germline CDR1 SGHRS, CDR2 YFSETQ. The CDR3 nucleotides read TGCGCCAGCACGGAGGGTGGGGGAGGCCGGGAAGCTTTCTTT. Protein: CASTEGGGGREAFF.

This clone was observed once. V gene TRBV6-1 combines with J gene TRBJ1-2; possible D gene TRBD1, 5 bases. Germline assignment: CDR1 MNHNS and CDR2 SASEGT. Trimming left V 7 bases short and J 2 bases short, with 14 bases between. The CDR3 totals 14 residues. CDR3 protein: CASISGGANYGYTF. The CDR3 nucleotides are TGTGCCAGCATCTCCGGAGGGGCCAACTATGGCTACACCTTC.

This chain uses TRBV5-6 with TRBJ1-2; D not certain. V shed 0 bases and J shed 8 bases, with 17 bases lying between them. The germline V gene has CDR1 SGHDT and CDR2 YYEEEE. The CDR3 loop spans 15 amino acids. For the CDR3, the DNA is TGTGCCAGCAGCTTGGTGCCGGAAGAAACGGGGGGCTACACCTTC. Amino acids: CASSLVPEETGGYTF.

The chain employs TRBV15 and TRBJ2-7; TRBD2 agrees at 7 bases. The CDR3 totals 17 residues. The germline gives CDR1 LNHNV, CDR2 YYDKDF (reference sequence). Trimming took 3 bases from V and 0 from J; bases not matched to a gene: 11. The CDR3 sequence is CATSSDYRLAYSYEQYF. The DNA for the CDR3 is TGTGCCACCAGCAGTGATTATAGACTAGCCTACTCCTACGAGCAGTACTTC.

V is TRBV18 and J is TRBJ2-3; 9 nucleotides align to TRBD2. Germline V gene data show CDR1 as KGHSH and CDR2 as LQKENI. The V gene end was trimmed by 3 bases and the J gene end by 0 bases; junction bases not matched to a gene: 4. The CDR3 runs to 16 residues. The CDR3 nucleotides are TGTGCCAGCTCACCTCCTAGCGGGGCTAGCACAGATACGCAGTATTTT. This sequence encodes CASSPPSGASTDTQYF.

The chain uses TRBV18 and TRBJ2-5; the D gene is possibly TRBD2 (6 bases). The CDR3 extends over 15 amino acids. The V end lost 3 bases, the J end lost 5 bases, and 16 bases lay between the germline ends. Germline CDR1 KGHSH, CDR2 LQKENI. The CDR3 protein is CASSPLRDGRETQYF. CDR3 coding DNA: TGTGCCAGCTCACCGCTGCGGGACGGTAGGGAGACCCAGTACTTC.

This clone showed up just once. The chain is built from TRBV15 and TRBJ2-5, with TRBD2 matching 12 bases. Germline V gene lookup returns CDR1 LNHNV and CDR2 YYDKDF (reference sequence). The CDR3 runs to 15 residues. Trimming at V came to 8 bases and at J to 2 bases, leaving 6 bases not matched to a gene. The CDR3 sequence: CATSRTSGAQETQYF. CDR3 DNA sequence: TGTGCCACCTCCCGGACTAGCGGGGCACAAGAGACCCAGTACTTC.

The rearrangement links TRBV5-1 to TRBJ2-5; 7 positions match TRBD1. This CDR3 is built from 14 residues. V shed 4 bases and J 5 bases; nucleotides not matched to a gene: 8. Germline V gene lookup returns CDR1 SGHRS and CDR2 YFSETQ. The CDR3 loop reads CASSIGQVGETQYF. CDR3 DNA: TGCGCCAGCAGCATAGGACAGGTTGGGGAGACCCAGTACTTC.

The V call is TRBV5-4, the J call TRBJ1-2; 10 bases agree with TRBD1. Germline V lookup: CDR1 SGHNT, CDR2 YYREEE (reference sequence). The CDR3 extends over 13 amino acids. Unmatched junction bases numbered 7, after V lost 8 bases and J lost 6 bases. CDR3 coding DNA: TGTGCCAGTGTCGGGACAGGGGTGAATGGCTACACCTTC. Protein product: CASVGTGVNGYTF.

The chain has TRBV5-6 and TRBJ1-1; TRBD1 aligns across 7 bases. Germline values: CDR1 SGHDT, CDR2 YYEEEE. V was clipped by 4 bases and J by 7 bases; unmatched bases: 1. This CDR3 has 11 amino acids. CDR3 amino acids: CASSRDSEAFF. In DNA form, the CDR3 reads TGTGCCAGCAGCCGGGACAGTGAAGCTTTCTTT. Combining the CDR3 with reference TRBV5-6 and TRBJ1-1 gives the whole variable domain DAGVTQSPTHLIKTRGQQVTLRCSPKSGHDTVSWYQQALGQGPQFIFQYYEEEERQRGNFPDRFSGHQFPNYSSELNVNALLLGDSALYLCASSRDSEAFFGQGTRLTVV.

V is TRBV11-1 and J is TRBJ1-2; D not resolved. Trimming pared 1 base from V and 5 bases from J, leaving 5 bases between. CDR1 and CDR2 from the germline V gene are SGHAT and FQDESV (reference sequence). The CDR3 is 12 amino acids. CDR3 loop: CASSLDRYGYTF. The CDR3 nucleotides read TGTGCCAGCAGCTTAGATCGGTATGGCTACACCTTC.